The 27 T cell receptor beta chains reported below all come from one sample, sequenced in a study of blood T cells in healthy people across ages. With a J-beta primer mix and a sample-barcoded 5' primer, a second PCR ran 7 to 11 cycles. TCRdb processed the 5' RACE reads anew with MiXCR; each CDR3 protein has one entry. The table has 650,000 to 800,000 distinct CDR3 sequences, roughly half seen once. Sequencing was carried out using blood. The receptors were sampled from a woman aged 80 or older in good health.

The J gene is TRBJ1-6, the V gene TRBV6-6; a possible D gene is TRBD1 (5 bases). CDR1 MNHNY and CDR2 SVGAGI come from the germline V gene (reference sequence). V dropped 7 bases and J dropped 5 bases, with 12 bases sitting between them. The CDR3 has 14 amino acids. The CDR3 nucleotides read TGTGCCAGCACCCCACAGGAGAATAATTCACCCCTCCACTTT. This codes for CASTPQENNSPLHF.

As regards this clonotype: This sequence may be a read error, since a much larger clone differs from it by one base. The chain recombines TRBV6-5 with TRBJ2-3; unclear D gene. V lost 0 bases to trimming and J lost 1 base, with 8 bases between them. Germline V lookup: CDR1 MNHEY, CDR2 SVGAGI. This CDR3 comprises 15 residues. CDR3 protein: CASSYSRWGTDTQYF. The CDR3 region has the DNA TGTGCCAGCAGTTACTCGAGATGGGGCACAGATACGCAGTATTTT.

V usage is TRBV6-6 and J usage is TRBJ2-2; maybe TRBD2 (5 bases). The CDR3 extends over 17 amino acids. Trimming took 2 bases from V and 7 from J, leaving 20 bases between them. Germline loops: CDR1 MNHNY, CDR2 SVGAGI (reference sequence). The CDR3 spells CASSYLGGRLAGGELFF. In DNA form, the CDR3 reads TGTGCCAGCAGTTACCTGGGTGGGCGACTGGCGGGCGGGGAGCTGTTTTTT.

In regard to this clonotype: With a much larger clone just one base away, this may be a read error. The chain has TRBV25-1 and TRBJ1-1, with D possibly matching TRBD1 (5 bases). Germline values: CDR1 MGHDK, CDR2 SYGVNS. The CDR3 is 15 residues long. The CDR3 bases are TGTGCCGGCAGTGGCTTAGGGGCAGGAAACACTGAAGCTTTCTTT. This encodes CAGSGLGAGNTEAFF.

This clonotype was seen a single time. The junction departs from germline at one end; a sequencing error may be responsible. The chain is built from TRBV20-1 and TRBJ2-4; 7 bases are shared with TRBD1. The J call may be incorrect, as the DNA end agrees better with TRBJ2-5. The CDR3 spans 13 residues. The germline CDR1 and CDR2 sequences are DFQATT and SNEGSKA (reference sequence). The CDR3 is CSAPGQCQETQYF. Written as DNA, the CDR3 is TGTAGTGCCCCGGGACAGTGCCAAGAGACCCAGTACTTC.

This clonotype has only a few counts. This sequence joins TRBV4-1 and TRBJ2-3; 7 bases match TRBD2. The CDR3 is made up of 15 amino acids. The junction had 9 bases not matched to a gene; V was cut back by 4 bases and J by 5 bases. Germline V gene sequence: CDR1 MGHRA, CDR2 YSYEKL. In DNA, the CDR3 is TGCGCCAGCAGCCTGGGGGGGGAATCGGAAGATACGCAGTATTTT. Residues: CASSLGGESEDTQYF.

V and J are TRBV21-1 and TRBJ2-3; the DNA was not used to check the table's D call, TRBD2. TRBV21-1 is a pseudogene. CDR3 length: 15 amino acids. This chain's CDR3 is CASSKGGLAAYTQYF. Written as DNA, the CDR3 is TGTGCCAGCAGCAAAGGAGGGTTAGCGGCTTATACGCAGTATTTT.

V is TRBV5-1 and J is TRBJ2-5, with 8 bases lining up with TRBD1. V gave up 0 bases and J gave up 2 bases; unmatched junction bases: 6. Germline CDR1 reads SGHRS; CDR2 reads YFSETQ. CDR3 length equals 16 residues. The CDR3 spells CASSLAGQGGQETQYF. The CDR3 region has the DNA TGCGCCAGCAGCTTGGCCGGACAGGGTGGTCAAGAGACCCAGTACTTC.

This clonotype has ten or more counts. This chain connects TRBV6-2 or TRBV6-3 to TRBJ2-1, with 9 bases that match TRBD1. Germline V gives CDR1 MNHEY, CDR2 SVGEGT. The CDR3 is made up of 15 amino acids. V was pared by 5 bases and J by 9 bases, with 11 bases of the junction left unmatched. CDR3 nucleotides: TGTGCCAGCAGTCATCCGGGACAGGGTTTGGGTGAGCAGTTCTTC. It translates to CASSHPGQGLGEQFF.

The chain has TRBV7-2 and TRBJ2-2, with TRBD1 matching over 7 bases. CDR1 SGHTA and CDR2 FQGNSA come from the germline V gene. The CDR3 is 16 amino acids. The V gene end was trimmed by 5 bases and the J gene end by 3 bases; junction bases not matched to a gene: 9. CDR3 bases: TGTGCCAGCAGCCGTCGACAGGGCTCGGACACCGGGGAGCTGTTTTTT. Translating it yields CASSRRQGSDTGELFF.

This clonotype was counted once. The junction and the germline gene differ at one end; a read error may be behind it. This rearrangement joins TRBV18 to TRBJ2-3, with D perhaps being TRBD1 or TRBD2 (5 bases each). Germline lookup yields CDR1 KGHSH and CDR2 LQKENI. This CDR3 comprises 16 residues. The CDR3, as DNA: TGTGCCAGCCCACCACGTCAGGGCGGGAGCACAGATACGCAGTATTTT. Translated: CASPPRQGGSTDTQYF.

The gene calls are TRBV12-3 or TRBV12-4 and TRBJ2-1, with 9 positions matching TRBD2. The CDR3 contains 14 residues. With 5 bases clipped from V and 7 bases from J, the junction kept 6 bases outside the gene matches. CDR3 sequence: CASSPGTSWNEQFF. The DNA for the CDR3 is TGTGCCAGCAGTCCCGGGACTAGCTGGAATGAGCAGTTCTTC.

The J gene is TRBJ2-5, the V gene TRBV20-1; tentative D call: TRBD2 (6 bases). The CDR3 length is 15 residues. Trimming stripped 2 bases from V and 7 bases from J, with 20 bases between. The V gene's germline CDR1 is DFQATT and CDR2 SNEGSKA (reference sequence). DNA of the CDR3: TGCAGTGCTAGAAGTCCGCGGGACTCCGGAGGGACCCAGTACTTC. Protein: CSARSPRDSGGTQYF.

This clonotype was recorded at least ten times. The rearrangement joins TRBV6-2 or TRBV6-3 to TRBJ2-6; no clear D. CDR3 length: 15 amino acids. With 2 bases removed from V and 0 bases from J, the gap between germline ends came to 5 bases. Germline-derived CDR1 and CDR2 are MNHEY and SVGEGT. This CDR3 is CASSYVISGANVLTF. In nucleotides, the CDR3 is TGTGCCAGCAGTTACGTGATCTCTGGGGCCAACGTCCTGACTTTC.

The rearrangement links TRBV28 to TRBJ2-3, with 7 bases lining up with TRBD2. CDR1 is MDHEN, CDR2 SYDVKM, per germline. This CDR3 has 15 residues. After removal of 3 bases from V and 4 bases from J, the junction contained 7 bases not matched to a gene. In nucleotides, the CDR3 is TGTGCCAGCAGTTTTGTGGGGGGGTTATCAGATACGCAGTATTTT. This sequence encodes CASSFVGGLSDTQYF.

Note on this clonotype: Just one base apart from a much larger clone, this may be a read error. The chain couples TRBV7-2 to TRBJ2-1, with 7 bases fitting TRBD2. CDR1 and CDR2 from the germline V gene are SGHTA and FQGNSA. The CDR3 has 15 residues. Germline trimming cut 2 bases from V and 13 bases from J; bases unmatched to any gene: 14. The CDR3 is CASSLSGTNSGFQFF. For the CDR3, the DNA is TGTGCCAGCAGCTTAAGCGGGACCAACTCGGGGTTCCAGTTCTTC. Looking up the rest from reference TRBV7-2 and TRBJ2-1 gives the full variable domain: GAGVSQSPSNKVTEKGKDVELRCDPISGHTALYWYRQSLGQGLEFLIYFQGNSAPDKSGLPSDRFSAERTGGSVSTLTIQRTQQEDSAVYLCASSLSGTNSGFQFFGPGTRLTVL.

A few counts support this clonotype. For the CDR3, the DNA is TGTGCCAGCAGTGATATTGGAGGGGGGCAGGATACGCAGTATTTT. Translated: CASSDIGGGQDTQYF. This chain uses TRBV27 with TRBJ2-3; possibly TRBD1 or TRBD2 for D (6 bases each). The CDR3 spans 15 residues. Germline V gene data show CDR1 as MNHEY and CDR2 as SMNVEV (reference sequence). Trimming took 5 bases from V and 6 from J, leaving 18 bases between them.

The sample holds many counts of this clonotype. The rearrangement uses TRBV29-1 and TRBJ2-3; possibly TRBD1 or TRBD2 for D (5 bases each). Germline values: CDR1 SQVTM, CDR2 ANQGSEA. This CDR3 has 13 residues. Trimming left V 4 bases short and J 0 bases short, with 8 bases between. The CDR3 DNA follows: TGCAGCGTTGTTGGGGGAAGCACAGATACGCAGTATTTT. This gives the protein CSVVGGSTDTQYF.

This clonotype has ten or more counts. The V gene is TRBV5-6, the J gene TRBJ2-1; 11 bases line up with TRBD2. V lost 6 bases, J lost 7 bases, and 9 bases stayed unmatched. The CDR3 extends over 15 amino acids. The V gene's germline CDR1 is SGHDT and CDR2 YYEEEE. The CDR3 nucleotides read TGTGCCAGCAAATTACTAGCGGGAGATAGGAATGAGCAGTTCTTC. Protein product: CASKLLAGDRNEQFF.

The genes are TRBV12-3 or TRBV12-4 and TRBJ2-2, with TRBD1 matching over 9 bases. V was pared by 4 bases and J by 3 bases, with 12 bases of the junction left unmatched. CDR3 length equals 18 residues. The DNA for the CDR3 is TGTGCCAGCAGTTCAAACCCTCGGGACAGGGCTGACACCGGGGAGCTGTTTTTT. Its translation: CASSSNPRDRADTGELFF.

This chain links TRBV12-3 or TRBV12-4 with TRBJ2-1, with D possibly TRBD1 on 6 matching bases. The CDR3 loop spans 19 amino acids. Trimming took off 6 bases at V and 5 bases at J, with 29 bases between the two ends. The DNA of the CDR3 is TGTGCCAGCAGGCAAAGGGCAGGGGTCGGAGTGGCCCGAAACAATGAGCAGTTCTTC. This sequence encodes CASRQRAGVGVARNNEQFF.

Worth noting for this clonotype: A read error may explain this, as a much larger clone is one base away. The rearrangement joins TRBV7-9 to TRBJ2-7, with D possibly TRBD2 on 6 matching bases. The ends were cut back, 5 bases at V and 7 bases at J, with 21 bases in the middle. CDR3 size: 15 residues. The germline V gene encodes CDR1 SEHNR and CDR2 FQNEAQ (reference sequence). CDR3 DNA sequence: TGTGCCAGCAGCCGCGACGTCCTAGCGAAGAATGAGCAGTACTTC. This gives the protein CASSRDVLAKNEQYF.

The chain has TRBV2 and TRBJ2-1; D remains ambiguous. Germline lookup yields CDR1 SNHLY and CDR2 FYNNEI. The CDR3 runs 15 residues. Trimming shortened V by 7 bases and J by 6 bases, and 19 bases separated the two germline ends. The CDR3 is CASISMLAPGNEQFF. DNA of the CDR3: TGTGCCAGCATCAGCATGTTGGCCCCTGGCAATGAGCAGTTCTTC.

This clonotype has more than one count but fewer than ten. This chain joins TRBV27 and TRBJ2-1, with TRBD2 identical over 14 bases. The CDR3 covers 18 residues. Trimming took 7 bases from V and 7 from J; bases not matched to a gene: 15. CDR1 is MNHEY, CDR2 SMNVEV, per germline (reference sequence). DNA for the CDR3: TGTGCCAGCACCCGAAAGATCCCGGGACTAGCGGGAGTAAATGAGCAGTTCTTC. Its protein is CASTRKIPGLAGVNEQFF.

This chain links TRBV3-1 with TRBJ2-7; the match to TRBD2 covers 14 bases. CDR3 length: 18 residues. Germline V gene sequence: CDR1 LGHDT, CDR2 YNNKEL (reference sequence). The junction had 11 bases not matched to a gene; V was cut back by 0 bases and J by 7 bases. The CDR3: CASSQDRMGLAGAGEQYF. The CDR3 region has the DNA TGTGCCAGCAGCCAAGATCGCATGGGACTAGCGGGGGCGGGGGAGCAGTACTTC.

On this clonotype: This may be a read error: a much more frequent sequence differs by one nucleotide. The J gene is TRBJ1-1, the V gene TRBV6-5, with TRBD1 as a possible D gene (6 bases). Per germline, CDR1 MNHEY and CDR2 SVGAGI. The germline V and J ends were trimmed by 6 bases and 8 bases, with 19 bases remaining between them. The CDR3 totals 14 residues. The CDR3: CASSQLRGETEAFF. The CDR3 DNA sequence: TGTGCCAGCAGCCAGTTGAGGGGGGAGACCGAAGCTTTCTTT.

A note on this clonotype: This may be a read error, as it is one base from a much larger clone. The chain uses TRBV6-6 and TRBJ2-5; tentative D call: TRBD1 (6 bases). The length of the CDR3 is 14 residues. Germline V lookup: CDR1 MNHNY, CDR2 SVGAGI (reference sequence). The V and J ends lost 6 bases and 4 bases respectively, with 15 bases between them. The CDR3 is CASSATTGGETQYF. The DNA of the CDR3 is TGTGCCAGCAGCGCTACGACAGGTGGAGAGACCCAGTACTTC.